The next 14 T cell receptor beta chains were all read from a single sample in a study of blood T cell repertoires in COVID-19. The repertoire was sequenced with immunoSEQ multiplex PCR; TCRdb's copy has only in-frame clones and lacks some. This sample yields around 250,000 clones, of which approximately 87% are seen a single time; 4.6% belongs to the top ten. The specimen was peripheral blood. The receptors come from a man aged 60 to 75 who had recovered from COVID-19.

This clone was observed at least ten times. This sequence joins TRBV18 and TRBJ1-5, with D tentatively TRBD1 (5 bases). Trimming left V 6 bases short and J 1 base short, with 22 bases between. Per the germline V gene, CDR1 is KGHSH and CDR2 is LQKENI. CDR3 length: 18 amino acids. CDR3 sequence: CASSPQGGGLGSNQPQHF. The CDR3, as DNA: TGTGCCAGCTCGCCCCAGGGCGGAGGGCTTGGGAGCAATCAGCCCCAGCATTTT.

The chain is built from TRBV5-6 and TRBJ1-2; a weak D match, TRBD1 (6 bases). V lost 3 bases and J 2 bases, leaving 14 bases between the germline ends. The germline V gene encodes CDR1 SGHDT and CDR2 YYEEEE. The CDR3 runs to 15 residues. The CDR3 spells CASSSSADRNYGYTF. The CDR3 nucleotides read TGTGCCAGCAGCTCGAGTGCGGACAGAAACTATGGCTACACCTTC. The whole variable domain, filled in from reference TRBV5-6 and TRBJ1-2, reads DAGVTQSPTHLIKTRGQQVTLRCSPKSGHDTVSWYQQALGQGPQFIFQYYEEEERQRGNFPDRFSGHQFPNYSSELNVNALLLGDSALYLCASSSSADRNYGYTFGSGTRLTVV.

The V gene is TRBV19, the J gene TRBJ2-1, with 7 positions matching TRBD2. This CDR3 comprises 15 residues. Trimming at V came to 3 bases and at J to 9 bases, leaving 11 bases not matched to a gene. The germline CDR1 and CDR2 sequences are LNHDA and SQIVND (reference sequence). This CDR3 is CASSIGLVGRGEQFF. DNA of the CDR3: TGTGCCAGTAGTATTGGACTAGTAGGTCGAGGTGAGCAGTTCTTC.

CDR3 loop: CATKQRMNTEAFF. The CDR3 DNA reads TGTGCCACCAAACAGAGAATGAACACTGAAGCTTTCTTT. The chain links TRBV6-5 to TRBJ1-1; D unclear. There are 13 residues in the CDR3. Trimming removed 10 bases at V and 0 bases at J, with 12 bases between. Germline-derived CDR1 and CDR2 are MNHEY and SVGAGI.

The chain combines TRBV7-2 with TRBJ1-1; weak D call: TRBD1 (5 bases). CDR1 SGHTA and CDR2 FQGNSA come from the germline V gene. The CDR3 totals 13 residues. Trimming removed 4 bases at V and 3 bases at J, with 9 bases between. CDR3 DNA: TGTGCCAGCAGCTCCGACAGATACACTGAAGCTTTCTTT. Amino acid sequence: CASSSDRYTEAFF.

V is TRBV19 and J is TRBJ1-1, with D perhaps matching TRBD1 (6 bases). Trimming cost V 1 base and J 5 bases, with 14 bases left between them. The CDR3 contains 15 residues. Germline CDR1 is LNHDA and CDR2 is SQIVND (reference sequence). CDR3 sequence: CASSIGRGASTEAFF. CDR3 DNA: TGTGCCAGTAGTATAGGCCGGGGGGCGAGTACTGAAGCTTTCTTT.

Only one count was recorded for this clone. This chain connects TRBV5-8 to TRBJ2-7, with TRBD1 identical over 7 bases. The V and J ends lost 1 base and 2 bases, in that order; junction bases with no gene match: 12. This CDR3 contains 17 residues. The germline CDR1 and CDR2 sequences are SGHTS and YDEGEE. CDR3 bases: TGTGCCAGCAGCTTGTCCGGCACAGGGGCCATACCCTACGAGCAGTACTTC. It translates to CASSLSGTGAIPYEQYF.

The J gene is TRBJ2-3, the V gene TRBV4-1; 11 bases map to TRBD2. With 3 bases clipped from V and 2 bases from J, the junction kept 4 bases outside the gene matches. The V gene's germline CDR1 is MGHRA and CDR2 YSYEKL. The CDR3 covers 16 residues. The CDR3 loop reads CASSQGLAANTDTQYF. In DNA form, the CDR3 reads TGCGCCAGCAGCCAGGGACTAGCGGCGAACACAGATACGCAGTATTTT.

The chain employs TRBV24-1 and TRBJ2-1; D uncertain. V lost 12 bases and J 5 bases, leaving 13 bases between the germline ends. Germline V gives CDR1 KGHDR, CDR2 SFDVKD. This CDR3 region has 12 residues. As DNA, the CDR3 is TGTGCCGCGAGCTACAGCAACAATGAGCAGTTCTTC. Translating it yields CAASYSNNEQFF.

The chain carries TRBV29-1 and TRBJ1-1; no definite D call. This CDR3 has 13 residues. CDR1 is SQVTM and CDR2 is ANQGSEA in the germline V gene. V was cut by 6 bases and J by 0 bases, with 11 bases left in between. The CDR3 region has the DNA TGCAGCGTGGCTGGTGTATTGAACACTGAAGCTTTCTTT. Protein sequence: CSVAGVLNTEAFF.

The chain uses TRBV2 and TRBJ2-5, with TRBD2 identical over 16 bases. The junction had 9 bases not matched to a gene; V was cut back by 3 bases and J by 5 bases. The CDR3 has 18 residues. Germline V gene sequence: CDR1 SNHLY, CDR2 FYNNEI. CDR3 coding DNA: TGTGCCAGCAGTGATTTAGGGACTAGCGGGGGGGCCGGGGAGACCCAGTACTTC. Its protein product is CASSDLGTSGGAGETQYF.

The chain links TRBV30 to TRBJ1-5; D is ambiguous. Germline V gene data show CDR1 as GTSNPN and CDR2 as SVGIG (reference sequence). Trimming cost V 3 bases and J 2 bases, with 14 bases left between them. The CDR3 totals 15 residues. DNA of the CDR3: TGTGCCTGGAGGGCCCCGGGTTCTCGCAATCAGCCCCAGCATTTT. Encoded protein: CAWRAPGSRNQPQHF.

This chain connects TRBV6-6 to TRBJ2-7; TRBD2 aligns across 9 bases. The CDR3 spans 14 residues. V was pared by 0 bases and J by 3 bases, with 0 bases of the junction left unmatched. Germline V gene lookup returns CDR1 MNHNY and CDR2 SVGAGI (reference sequence). The CDR3 region has the DNA TGTGCCAGCAGTTACTCGACTAGCGGCTACGAGCAGTACTTC. Amino acids: CASSYSTSGYEQYF.

The V gene is TRBV28, the J gene TRBJ1-2; no clear D. V was trimmed by 4 bases and J by 8 bases, leaving 8 bases between them. Germline V lookup: CDR1 MDHEN, CDR2 SYDVKM. The CDR3 is 11 residues long. The CDR3 sequence is CASSSKIGYTF. CDR3 nucleotides: TGTGCCAGCAGTTCTAAAATAGGCTACACCTTC.